Below are 12 T cell receptor beta chains sequenced from a single sample in a study of shared clonotypes between healthy human individuals. Profiled with immunoSEQ multiplex PCR; TCRdb holds only in-frame clones, not every one. The sample has 740,000 or so clones; around 73% are singletons. Sequencing input: memory CD4+ T cells sorted from blood. Subset defined: CD45RA-negative fraction. Source of these receptors: a woman aged 25 to 39 in good health.

The chain joins TRBV28 to TRBJ2-7; a weak D match, TRBD2 (6 bases). CDR1 is MDHEN, CDR2 SYDVKM, per germline. Trimming shortened V by 8 bases and J by 7 bases, and 18 bases separated the two germline ends. The CDR3 totals 13 residues. CDR3 DNA sequence: TGTGCCAGCCCCTCACCAGGGACTGGGGAGCAGTACTTC. It codes for CASPSPGTGEQYF.

As to this clone: The same CDR3 is also encoded by other DNA sequences in this sample. CDR3 loop: CASSLLGQPQHF. The CDR3 DNA is TGTGCCAGCAGTTTATTAGGTCAGCCCCAGCATTTT. The chain has TRBV28 and TRBJ1-5; D gene unclear. The germline gives CDR1 MDHEN, CDR2 SYDVKM. The CDR3 covers 12 residues. V was pared by 1 base and J by 6 bases, with 4 bases between. Filled out from reference TRBV28 and TRBJ1-5, the complete variable domain reads DVKVTQSSRYLVKRTGEKVFLECVQDMDHENMFWYRQDPGLGLRLIYFSYDVKMKEKGDIPEGYSVSREKKERFSLILESASTNQTSMYLCASSLLGQPQHFGDGTRLSIL.

This chain links TRBV2 with TRBJ2-2; TRBD1 might be the D (7 bases). The CDR3 sequence is 15 residues long. Trimming pared 8 bases from V and 4 bases from J, leaving 17 bases between. CDR1 and CDR2 from the germline V gene are SNHLY and FYNNEI. This chain's CDR3 is CASGGNRGGTGELFF. The CDR3 DNA follows: TGTGCCAGCGGGGGGAACAGGGGTGGCACCGGGGAGCTGTTTTTT.

V usage is TRBV29-1 and J usage is TRBJ2-4; the match to TRBD1 covers 7 bases. Trimming took 7 bases from V and 8 from J; bases not matched to a gene: 8. The CDR3 loop spans 12 amino acids. Germline V lookup: CDR1 SQVTM, CDR2 ANQGSEA. The CDR3 reads CSAWDRLDIQYF. The DNA for the CDR3 is TGCAGCGCCTGGGACAGATTGGACATTCAGTACTTC.

This chain joins TRBV28 and TRBJ2-7; no firm D call. From germline, CDR1 is MDHEN and CDR2 SYDVKM. V gave up 3 bases and J gave up 0 bases, with 9 bases separating them. The CDR3 is 14 amino acids. Here the CDR3 DNA reads TGTGCCAGCAGTTTTTCCCCGGGCTCCTACGAGCAGTACTTC. This gives the protein CASSFSPGSYEQYF.

In regard to this clone: The same CDR3 can be traced to other DNA sequences in this sample. The gene calls are TRBV2 and TRBJ2-2; D is uncertain. Germline loops: CDR1 SNHLY, CDR2 FYNNEI. V lost 6 bases, J lost 0 bases, and 8 bases lay in between. The CDR3 extends over 14 amino acids. The CDR3: CASRGQSNTGELFF. Written as DNA, the CDR3 is TGTGCCAGCAGGGGCCAGTCGAACACCGGGGAGCTGTTTTTT.

The genes are TRBV5-4 and TRBJ2-6; 8 nucleotides match TRBD1. The germline V gene has CDR1 SGHNT and CDR2 YYREEE (reference sequence). CDR3 size: 18 residues. The V and J ends lost 4 bases and 2 bases, in that order; junction bases with no gene match: 11. CDR3 bases: TGTGCCAGCAGCGTCGCCGGACAGGGTTACGCTGGGGCCAACGTCCTGACTTTC. Residues: CASSVAGQGYAGANVLTF.

Of note for this clone: Other DNA sequences in this specimen translate into the identical CDR3. The rearrangement links TRBV5-1 to TRBJ2-1; no firm D call. Trimming stripped 0 bases from V and 3 bases from J, with 7 bases between. This CDR3 contains 14 residues. Looked up from germline, CDR1 is SGHRS and CDR2 is YFSETQ. The CDR3, as DNA: TGCGCCAGCAGCTTGGATTACAGCTACAATGAGCAGTTCTTC. Its protein is CASSLDYSYNEQFF.

This chain links TRBV14 with TRBJ1-1; no reliable D call. The CDR3 extends over 13 amino acids. V lost 4 bases, J lost 2 bases, and 8 bases lay in between. Germline V gene data show CDR1 as SGHDN and CDR2 as FVKESK. The chain's CDR3 is CASSRRENTEAFF. The CDR3 coding sequence is TGTGCCAGCAGCCGGAGAGAAAACACTGAAGCTTTCTTT.

The chain combines TRBV5-8 with TRBJ2-3; TRBD1 aligns across 8 bases. V dropped 1 base and J dropped 2; count of bases not matched to a gene: 6. The CDR3 is 16 amino acids. Germline CDR1 reads SGHTS; CDR2 reads YDEGEE. CDR3 coding DNA: TGTGCCAGCAGCTTGCTGGGACAGGTAGACACAGATACGCAGTATTTT. Its translation: CASSLLGQVDTDTQYF.

This chain joins TRBV5-1 and TRBJ2-5, with D hard to call. This CDR3 region has 13 residues. V was shortened by 0 bases and J by 6 bases, with 9 bases between the two germline ends. The germline gives CDR1 SGHRS, CDR2 YFSETQ. The chain's CDR3 is CASSLAVGQTQYF. CDR3 nucleotide sequence: TGCGCCAGCAGCTTGGCCGTCGGGCAGACCCAGTACTTC. Variable domain in full (rest from reference TRBV5-1 and TRBJ2-5): KAGVTQTPRYLIKTRGQQVTLSCSPISGHRSVSWYQQTPGQGLQFLFEYFSETQRNKGNFPGRFSGRQFSNSRSEMNVSTLELGDSALYLCASSLAVGQTQYFGPGTRLLVL.

V is TRBV19 and J is TRBJ2-5, with TRBD2 matching 8 bases. The J segment lost 5 bases and the V segment lost 4 bases, leaving 6 bases of the junction unmatched. The CDR3 is 14 residues long. In germline, CDR1 is LNHDA, CDR2 SQIVND (reference sequence). CDR3 protein: CASSSGTRGETQYF. In DNA, the CDR3 is TGTGCCAGTAGTAGCGGGACTAGGGGTGAGACCCAGTACTTC.